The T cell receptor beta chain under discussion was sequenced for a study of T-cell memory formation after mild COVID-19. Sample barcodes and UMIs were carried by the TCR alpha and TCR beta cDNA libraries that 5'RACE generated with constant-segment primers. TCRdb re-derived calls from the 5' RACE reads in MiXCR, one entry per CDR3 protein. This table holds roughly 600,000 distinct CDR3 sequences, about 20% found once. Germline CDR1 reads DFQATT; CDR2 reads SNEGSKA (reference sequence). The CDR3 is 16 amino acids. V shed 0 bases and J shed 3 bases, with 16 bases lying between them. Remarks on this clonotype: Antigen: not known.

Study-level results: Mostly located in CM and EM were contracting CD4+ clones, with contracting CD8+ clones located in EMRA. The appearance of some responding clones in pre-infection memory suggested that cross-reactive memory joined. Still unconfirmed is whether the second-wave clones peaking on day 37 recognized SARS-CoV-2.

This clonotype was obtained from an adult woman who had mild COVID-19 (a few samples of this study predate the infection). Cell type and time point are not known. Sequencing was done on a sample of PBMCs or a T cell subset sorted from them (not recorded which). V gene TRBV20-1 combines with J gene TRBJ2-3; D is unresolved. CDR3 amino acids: CSAREEGDLGTDTQYF. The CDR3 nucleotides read TGCAGTGCTAGAGAGGAAGGCGACCTGGGGACAGATACGCAGTATTTT.